This T cell receptor (beta chain) was recorded in a study of T cell repertoires in cytomegalovirus infection. Study details: Public TCR beta signatures marked donors with CMV infection and the matching HLA. Study-level results: The ex vivo response was dominated by HLA-C-restricted CMV-specific TCR beta clonotypes. Carriers of CMV plus the relevant HLA were identified by cumulative public TCR beta family frequency.

This clonotype was picked up many times. Its antigen is unknown. Using its own MiXCR run on the reads, TCRdb lists one record per CDR3 protein. The sample has approximately 910,000 distinct CDR3 sequences, around 32% seen once. Germline CDR1 is SEHNR and CDR2 is FQNEAQ (reference sequence). Deletions cut 3 bases from V and 4 bases from J, with 7 bases between. The CDR3 covers 13 residues. The sequenced sample was cultured CD8+ T cells from PBMCs, obtained from culture after CMV antigen stimulation. V usage is TRBV7-9 and J usage is TRBJ2-1, with D hard to call. The sequence derives from a human donor in good health (CMV status not recorded). Some clones in this sample may be carry-over from other donors' samples. This CDR3 is CASSFLGYNEQFF. CDR3 nucleotides: TGTGCCAGCAGCTTTCTGGGTTACAATGAGCAGTTCTTC.